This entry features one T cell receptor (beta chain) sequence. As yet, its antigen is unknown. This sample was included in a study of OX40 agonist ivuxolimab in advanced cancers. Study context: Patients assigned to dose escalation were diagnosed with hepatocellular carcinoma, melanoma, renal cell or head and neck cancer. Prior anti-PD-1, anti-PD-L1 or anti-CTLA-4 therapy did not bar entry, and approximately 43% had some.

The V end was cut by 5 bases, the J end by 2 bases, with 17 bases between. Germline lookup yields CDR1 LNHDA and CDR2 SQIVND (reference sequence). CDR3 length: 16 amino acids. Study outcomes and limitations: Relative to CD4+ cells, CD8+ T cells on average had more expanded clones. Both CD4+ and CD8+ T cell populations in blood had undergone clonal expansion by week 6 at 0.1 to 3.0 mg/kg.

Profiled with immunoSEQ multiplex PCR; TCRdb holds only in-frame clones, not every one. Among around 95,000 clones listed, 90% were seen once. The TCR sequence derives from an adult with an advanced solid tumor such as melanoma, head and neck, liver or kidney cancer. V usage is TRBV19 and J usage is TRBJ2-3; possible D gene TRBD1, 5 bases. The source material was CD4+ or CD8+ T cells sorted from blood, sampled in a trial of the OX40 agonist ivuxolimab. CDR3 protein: CASSLRQRTNTDTQYF. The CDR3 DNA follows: TGTGCCAGTAGTCTACGACAGAGAACTAACACAGATACGCAGTATTTT.